The entry below gives a single T cell receptor beta chain sequence along with its context. Profiled with immunoSEQ multiplex PCR; TCRdb holds only in-frame clones, not every one. This sample has about 320,000 clones; around 80% occur once, and the top ten carry around 1.2%. CDR1 is LNHNV, CDR2 YYDKDF, per germline (reference sequence). This CDR3 has 17 amino acids. The ends lost 1 base at V and 3 bases at J; junction bases unmatched: 11. This sample was included in a study of blood T cell repertoires in COVID-19. As for the study in general: COVID-19 samples, acute and convalescent, were from the United States, Italy and Spain. T cells, B-cell-depleted T cells, or PBMCs provided the cDNA or gDNA that served as material.

Specimen: peripheral blood. The sequence was collected from a woman aged 45-59 years with acute or convalescent COVID-19. The chain has TRBV15 and TRBJ2-7; 8 nucleotides align to TRBD1. The CDR3 coding sequence is TGTGCCACCAGCAGAGTTTTGCCGGGACAGGCCTTCTACGAGCAGTACTTC. This gives the protein CATSRVLPGQAFYEQYF.